Shown below are 26 T cell receptor beta chains from a single sample sequenced in a study of shared T cell receptors in the human thymus. Produced via immunoSEQ multiplex PCR; TCRdb's table is partial and in-frame only. The sample shows 500,000 to 750,000 clones, around nine tenths of them seen only once. Separately, the same data were catalogued under a study of human thymus T cells.

Sequenced sample: thymocytes. These receptors were taken from a boy under two years old with a congenital heart defect.

The gene calls are TRBV2 and TRBJ2-3; D unclear. Germline V gene data show CDR1 as SNHLY and CDR2 as FYNNEI. V dropped 2 bases and J dropped 5 bases, with 11 bases sitting between them. The CDR3 has 14 amino acids. CDR3 nucleotide sequence: TGTGCCAGCAGTGAATTACAAAGGAGAGATACGCAGTATTTT. Translated: CASSELQRRDTQYF.

The V and J genes are TRBV25-1 and TRBJ1-1, with TRBD1 matching over 11 bases. There are 15 residues in the CDR3. The V and J ends lost 6 bases and 4 bases, in that order; junction bases with no gene match: 7. The germline V gene encodes CDR1 MGHDK and CDR2 SYGVNS. The CDR3 loop reads CASSCRDRGATEAFF. The CDR3 nucleotides read TGTGCCAGCAGCTGCCGGGACAGGGGGGCCACTGAAGCTTTCTTT.

The chain recombines TRBV4-3 with TRBJ2-3; 10 positions match TRBD2. The germline V gene encodes CDR1 LGHNA and CDR2 YSLEER. Unmatched junction bases numbered 9, after V lost 0 bases and J lost 3 bases. This CDR3 spans 18 amino acids. The CDR3 bases are TGCGCCAGCAGCCAAGAGGAGACCCAGCGGGAGGGTACAGATACGCAGTATTTT. Amino acid sequence: CASSQEETQREGTDTQYF.

This clone appeared a single time. The rearrangement joins TRBV9 to TRBJ2-2, with TRBD2 matching over 10 bases. The CDR3 loop spans 17 amino acids. Trimming took 4 bases from V and 4 from J; bases not matched to a gene: 10. CDR1 SGDLS and CDR2 YYNGEE come from the germline V gene. DNA of the CDR3: TGTGCCAGCAGCAGTCGCGTCGGACTAGCGGCCACCGGGGAGCTGTTTTTT. Amino acid sequence: CASSSRVGLAATGELFF.

The V call is TRBV6-1, the J call TRBJ2-7, with D maybe TRBD2 (6 bases). There are 14 residues in the CDR3. The germline V gene has CDR1 MNHNS and CDR2 SASEGT. V was trimmed by 5 bases and J by 3 bases, leaving 14 bases between them. CDR3 DNA: TGTGCCAGCAGTCGGAGGGACCGGTGCTACGAGCAGTACTTC. It is translated as CASSRRDRCYEQYF.

The chain links TRBV28 to TRBJ1-5, with D perhaps matching TRBD1 (5 bases). V dropped 1 base and J dropped 1 base, with 11 bases sitting between them. Germline V gene data show CDR1 as MDHEN and CDR2 as SYDVKM. CDR3 size: 16 residues. CDR3 in amino acids: CASSLSRQTSNQPQHF. DNA of the CDR3: TGTGCCAGCAGTTTATCTCGACAGACAAGCAATCAGCCCCAGCATTTT.

This rearrangement joins TRBV19 to TRBJ2-1; D gene unclear. This CDR3 is 15 amino acids long. Germline V gene data show CDR1 as LNHDA and CDR2 as SQIVND (reference sequence). The V and J ends lost 0 bases and 4 bases respectively, with 10 bases between them. DNA for the CDR3: TGTGCCAGTAGTATAGAAGCGTATGCGTACAATGAGCAGTTCTTC. As protein: CASSIEAYAYNEQFF.

The chain is built from TRBV27 and TRBJ2-1; TRBD2 might be the D (6 bases). Trimming stripped 0 bases from V and 10 bases from J, with 22 bases between. The germline gives CDR1 MNHEY, CDR2 SMNVEV (reference sequence). The CDR3 extends over 17 amino acids. The CDR3 nucleotides are TGTGCCAGCAGTTTATCGCCGCTCGGGACTCCCCATGGGGAGCAGTTCTTC. Its translation: CASSLSPLGTPHGEQFF.

The V call is TRBV5-1, the J call TRBJ2-7, with 8 bases matching TRBD2. The CDR3 spans 15 residues. The ends lost 3 bases at V and 0 bases at J; junction bases unmatched: 5. Germline CDR1 reads SGHRS; CDR2 reads YFSETQ. CDR3 coding DNA: TGCGCCAGCAGCTCGACTAGCGTCCTCTCCTACGAGCAGTACTTC. This codes for CASSSTSVLSYEQYF.

This clone turned up a few times. The chain carries TRBV6-1 and TRBJ2-2; tentative D call: TRBD1 (6 bases). The length of the CDR3 is 15 residues. With 3 bases removed from V and 3 bases from J, the gap between germline ends came to 11 bases. Per germline, CDR1 MNHNS and CDR2 SASEGT. This chain's CDR3 is CASSDRGRDTGELFF. In DNA, the CDR3 is TGTGCCAGCAGTGACAGGGGACGAGACACCGGGGAGCTGTTTTTT.

This chain connects TRBV5-1 to TRBJ2-7, with 9 bases aligning to TRBD2. CDR1 and CDR2 from the germline V gene are SGHRS and YFSETQ. Trimming removed 5 bases from V and 2 bases from J; junction bases left unmatched: 8. CDR3 length equals 15 residues. The CDR3 protein is CASRRLAESPYEQYF. The CDR3 region has the DNA TGCGCCAGCAGAAGACTAGCGGAATCTCCCTACGAGCAGTACTTC.

This clone was seen just once. Other DNA sequences in the same sample also yield this CDR3. The chain uses TRBV27 and TRBJ2-5, with D perhaps TRBD2 (5 bases). The germline V gene encodes CDR1 MNHEY and CDR2 SMNVEV (reference sequence). This CDR3 is built from 13 residues. Trimming removed 2 bases from V and 2 bases from J, with 6 bases in between. The CDR3 reads CASSLGRQETQYF. In DNA, the CDR3 is TGTGCCAGCAGTTTAGGGAGACAAGAGACCCAGTACTTC.

This clone was picked up one time. This chain links TRBV4-3 with TRBJ2-2, with 10 bases lining up with TRBD2. There are 15 residues in the CDR3. J lost 5 bases, V lost 4 bases, and 4 bases had no gene match. CDR1 is LGHNA, CDR2 YSLEER, per germline. The CDR3 DNA sequence: TGCGCCAGCAGCCCTAGCGGGAGAGGGACCGGGGAGCTGTTTTTT. Its translation: CASSPSGRGTGELFF.

J is TRBJ2-7 and V is TRBV18, with TRBD1 as a possible D gene (6 bases). Trimming removed 4 bases at V and 0 bases at J, with 10 bases between. The CDR3 has 14 amino acids. CDR1 is KGHSH, CDR2 LQKENI, per germline. The CDR3 protein is CASSRTGFSYEQYF. CDR3 sequence (DNA): TGTGCCAGCTCACGCACAGGGTTCTCCTACGAGCAGTACTTC.

The V call is TRBV4-2, the J call TRBJ2-5, with 10 bases aligning to TRBD2. V lost 2 bases, J lost 0 bases, and 3 bases stayed unmatched. Germline V gene lookup returns CDR1 LGHNA and CDR2 YNFKEQ. This CDR3 is built from 16 residues. The CDR3 DNA reads as TGTGCCAGCAGCCAATCGGGGACTAGCGACCAAGAGACCCAGTACTTC. Its protein is CASSQSGTSDQETQYF.

J is TRBJ1-5 and V is TRBV6-1; D is unclear. The CDR3 sequence is 14 residues long. CDR1 is MNHNS, CDR2 SASEGT, per germline. The germline V and J ends were trimmed by 10 bases and 0 bases, with 13 bases remaining between them. The CDR3 coding sequence is TGTGCCATAAACTACTGGAATAGCAATCAGCCCCAGCATTTT. Its translation is CAINYWNSNQPQHF.

The chain recombines TRBV2 with TRBJ2-2; 10 bases line up with TRBD2. J was trimmed by 0 bases and V by 2 bases; bases with no gene match: 9. CDR3 size: 19 residues. Germline CDR1 and CDR2: SNHLY and FYNNEI. CDR3 in DNA: TGTGCCAGCAGTGAAAGGCTAGCGGGAGCTACTACGAACACCGGGGAGCTGTTTTTT. This sequence encodes CASSERLAGATTNTGELFF.

The table lists this clone with a count of one. This chain joins TRBV15 and TRBJ1-1; 8 nucleotides line up with TRBD1. V lost 4 bases, J lost 1 base, and 8 bases stayed unmatched. This CDR3 contains 16 residues. Per the germline V gene, CDR1 is LNHNV and CDR2 is YYDKDF (reference sequence). The CDR3 sequence: CATSTEGQVENTEAFF. CDR3 DNA: TGTGCCACCAGCACTGAGGGACAGGTGGAGAACACTGAAGCTTTCTTT.

The chain carries TRBV4-3 and TRBJ2-3, with 11 bases aligning to TRBD1. CDR3 length: 14 amino acids. Germline V lookup: CDR1 LGHNA, CDR2 YSLEER. V lost 4 bases and J lost 8; bases outside the gene matches: 5. The CDR3 DNA reads TGCGCCAGCAGCCTCGGACAGGGGGCGCGTACGCAGTATTTT. This translates into CASSLGQGARTQYF.

The chain combines TRBV30 with TRBJ2-1; 11 nucleotides align to TRBD2. CDR3 size: 16 residues. CDR1 is GTSNPN, CDR2 SVGIG, per germline (reference sequence). Trimming removed 2 bases from V and 9 bases from J; junction bases left unmatched: 12. In DNA form, the CDR3 reads TGTGCCTGGAGTCCCCCAACTAGCGGGAGATGCCCTGAGCAGTTCTTC. Amino acid sequence: CAWSPPTSGRCPEQFF. Looking up the rest from reference TRBV30 and TRBJ2-1 gives the full variable domain: SQTIHQWPATLVQPVGSPLSLECTVEGTSNPNLYWYRQAAGRGLQLLFYSVGIGQISSEVPQNLSASRPQDRQFILSSKKLLLSDSGFYLCAWSPPTSGRCPEQFFGPGTRLTVL.

The sample holds one count of this clone. The chain is built from TRBV28 and TRBJ2-7; D might be TRBD2 (5 bases). The CDR3 totals 15 residues. In germline, CDR1 is MDHEN, CDR2 SYDVKM. V was pared by 6 bases and J by 0 bases, with 15 bases between. The CDR3 loop is CASRRADQDSYEQYF. In DNA form, the CDR3 reads TGTGCCAGCAGGAGGGCGGACCAGGACTCCTACGAGCAGTACTTC.

The chain uses TRBV25-1 and TRBJ2-7; 10 positions match TRBD1. The junction had 8 bases not matched to a gene; V was cut back by 7 bases and J by 5 bases. The CDR3 loop spans 14 amino acids. Germline V gives CDR1 MGHDK, CDR2 SYGVNS. As DNA, the CDR3 is TGTGCCAGCACCGGTCGGGACAGGGGCCACGAGCAGTACTTC. It is translated as CASTGRDRGHEQYF.

The chain is built from TRBV7-2 and TRBJ1-2, with 7 positions matching TRBD1. The V segment lost 4 bases and the J segment 7 bases; nucleotides outside the gene matches: 6. The germline gives CDR1 SGHTA, CDR2 FQGNSA. The CDR3 sequence is 13 residues long. CDR3 in amino acids: CASSSARDSGYTF. In nucleotides, the CDR3 is TGTGCCAGCAGCTCCGCACGGGACAGTGGCTACACCTTC.

This clone came up once. The rearrangement joins TRBV19 to TRBJ1-2, with TRBD1 identical over 10 bases. The junction had 6 bases not matched to a gene; V was cut back by 1 base and J by 7 bases. The CDR3 extends over 15 amino acids. CDR1 LNHDA and CDR2 SQIVND come from the germline V gene (reference sequence). The CDR3 spells CASSIVSGTGAGYTF. CDR3 in DNA: TGTGCCAGTAGTATAGTCTCCGGGACAGGGGCTGGCTACACCTTC. Complete variable domain (other parts from reference TRBV19 and TRBJ1-2): DGGITQSPKYLFRKEGQNVTLSCEQNLNHDAMYWYRQDPGQGLRLIYYSQIVNDFQKGDIAEGYSVSREKKESFPLTVTSAQKNPTAFYLCASSIVSGTGAGYTFGSGTRLTVV.

This clone was counted a few times. Its ends do not fully match the called genes, so a read error is possible. The CDR3 DNA reads TGTGCTAGCAGCTCTCCTACTAGCGGGAGGGCCATGTACGAGCAGTACTTC. As protein: CASSSPTSGRAMYEQYF. V and J are TRBV7-7 and TRBJ2-7; 13 bases align to TRBD2. This CDR3 is 17 amino acids long. Germline-derived CDR1 and CDR2 are SSHAT and FNYEAQ (reference sequence).

This clone has only one observation. The chain employs TRBV21-1 and TRBJ2-7; TRBD1 is taken as the D call from the table, unchecked against the DNA. TRBV21-1 is annotated as a pseudogene. The CDR3 contains 17 residues. The DNA for the CDR3 is TGTGCCAGCAACCCAAGGTGGGACAGCCCTCACTGGGACGAGCAGTACTTC. This sequence encodes CASNPRWDSPHWDEQYF.